This T cell receptor (beta chain) was obtained from a study of tumor T cells in aggressive B-cell lymphoma. Sequencing was performed with immunoSEQ multiplex PCR; in TCRdb, only in-frame clones are kept and a portion is missing. The sample contains 590 or so clones, approximately 88% of which appear only once. CDR1 is SGHRS and CDR2 is YFSETQ in the germline V gene. The CDR3 has 12 residues. With V trimmed by 4 bases and J by 14 bases, 9 bases remained unmatched. The chain carries TRBV5-1 and TRBJ2-1; TRBD1 agrees at 7 bases. This TCR was sampled from an adult with diffuse large B cell lymphoma. Sequences were obtained from tumor tissue. The CDR3 protein is CASSEQGVDKFF. CDR3 coding DNA: TGCGCCAGCAGCGAGCAGGGGGTAGATAAGTTCTTC.